The 27 T cell receptor beta chains below were found in one sample sequenced in a study of response to subunit inactivated influenza vaccine (dated by TCRdb to 2017 to 2018). The library was obtained by RT-PCR. Sequenced using an Illumina HiSeq 2500. The public reads were run again by TCRdb, first through fastp at Q25 and then through MiXCR, and only productive beta chains were kept. Records with the same CDR3 protein are collapsed into one entry carrying the most frequent genes and DNA. This sample gives around 570,000 distinct CDR3 sequences in total; about 8% of them show up just once. The ten largest clonotypes hold approximately 13% of the sample. Sample: PBMCs from blood, taken about 23 months after vaccination. These receptors came from a man between 50 and 70 years old who received an inactivated influenza vaccine. Donor details come from another sample of the same person, matched by shared clones.

The chain uses TRBV5-5 and TRBJ1-4, with D possibly TRBD1 on 5 matching bases. Germline CDR1 is SGHKS and CDR2 is YYEKEE (reference sequence). The CDR3 runs 17 residues. Trimming took off 3 bases at V and 2 bases at J, with 17 bases between the two ends. The CDR3 is CASSSSVGGRTNEKLFF. The DNA of the CDR3 is TGTGCCAGCAGCTCCTCCGTGGGGGGTAGGACTAATGAAAAACTGTTTTTT.

Of note for this clonotype: A much larger clone lies a single base off, so this may be a read error. V gene TRBV20-1 combines with J gene TRBJ2-5; D is unresolved. Trimming removed 3 bases from V and 3 bases from J, with 14 bases in between. This CDR3 region has 14 residues. Germline values: CDR1 DFQATT, CDR2 SNEGSKA (reference sequence). In nucleotides, the CDR3 is TGCAGTGCTAGTAAAGGTACCGAGAAAGAGACCCAGTACTTC. Amino acids: CSASKGTEKETQYF.

This clonotype has at least ten counts. V is TRBV2 and J is TRBJ2-3; 9 bases are shared with TRBD2. This CDR3 has 14 residues. Germline V gene sequence: CDR1 SNHLY, CDR2 FYNNEI. The J segment lost 6 bases and the V segment lost 4 bases, leaving 5 bases of the junction unmatched. CDR3 nucleotide sequence: TGTGCCAGCAGTGGCCTAGCGGGAAGGGATACGCAGTATTTT. This encodes CASSGLAGRDTQYF. The full variable domain, its missing parts supplied by reference TRBV2 and TRBJ2-3, is EPEVTQTPSHQVTQMGQEVILRCVPISNHLYFYWYRQILGQKVEFLVSFYNNEISEKSEIFDDQFSVERPDGSNFTLKIRSTKLEDSAMYFCASSGLAGRDTQYFGPGTRLTVL.

This clonotype was counted between two and nine times. The rearrangement uses TRBV4-3 and TRBJ1-1; no definite D call. The CDR3 has 13 amino acids. Germline V lookup: CDR1 LGHNA, CDR2 YSLEER. Trimming removed 0 bases at V and 3 bases at J, with 5 bases between. CDR3 nucleotides: TGCGCCAGCAGCCAAGACCTTGACACTGAAGCTTTCTTT. Translated, it gives CASSQDLDTEAFF.

CDR3 region: CASSFSRTGLPYEQYF. DNA for the CDR3: TGTGCCAGCAGCTTTTCTCGGACAGGGCTGCCATACGAGCAGTACTTC. This chain joins TRBV13 and TRBJ2-7; 8 bases are shared with TRBD1. V shed 3 bases, J shed 4 bases, and the junction held 11 bases outside the gene matches. CDR3 length: 16 residues. CDR1 and CDR2 (germline): PRHDT, FYEKMQ (reference sequence).

At least ten counts were recorded for this clonotype. The rearrangement uses TRBV5-1 and TRBJ1-6; D call uncertain. CDR1 SGHRS and CDR2 YFSETQ come from the germline V gene. The CDR3 runs 13 residues. Trimming cost V 4 bases and J 7 bases, with 9 bases left between them. For the CDR3, the DNA is TGCGCCAGCAGCGCGACGGGGAATTCACCCCTCCACTTT. Its translation: CASSATGNSPLHF.

The chain couples TRBV6-5 to TRBJ2-5, with TRBD2 identical over 8 bases. The V segment lost 2 bases and the J segment 4 bases; nucleotides outside the gene matches: 6. The CDR3 has 15 residues. Germline values: CDR1 MNHEY, CDR2 SVGAGI. CDR3 nucleotides: TGTGCCAGCAGTTACGCGGGGGGCCTGGGAGAGACCCAGTACTTC. It encodes CASSYAGGLGETQYF.

This clonotype was recorded many times. This chain joins TRBV12-3 or TRBV12-4 and TRBJ2-1; TRBD2 aligns across 11 bases. V lost 6 bases to trimming and J lost 4 bases; unmatched junction nucleotides: 8. CDR3 length equals 16 residues. CDR3 amino acids: CASRSTGTSGYNEQFF. The CDR3 bases are TGTGCCAGCAGAAGTACCGGGACTAGCGGTTACAATGAGCAGTTCTTC.

The V and J genes are TRBV20-1 and TRBJ2-1; TRBD2 matches 14 bases. Trimming at V came to 1 base and at J to 9 bases, leaving 2 bases not matched to a gene. CDR1 is DFQATT and CDR2 is SNEGSKA in the germline V gene (reference sequence). The CDR3 runs 14 residues. CDR3 nucleotide sequence: TGCAGTGCTAGAGCGGGACTAGCGGGGGTTGAGCAGTTCTTC. This codes for CSARAGLAGVEQFF.

This clonotype was seen a handful of times. V usage is TRBV2 and J usage is TRBJ1-2; D may be TRBD1 (6 bases). CDR1 and CDR2 (germline): SNHLY, FYNNEI. This CDR3 has 13 residues. V lost 1 base, J lost 9 bases, and 12 bases lay in between. In DNA, the CDR3 is TGTGCCAGCAGTGAAGACAGGGTATCGAGCTACACCTTC. This encodes CASSEDRVSSYTF.

To note about this clonotype: This may stem from a read error, because a much larger clone lies one nucleotide away. The CDR3 DNA follows: TGCGCCCGCAGCTTGGGGACAGGGGGGAACATTCAGTACTTC. Translation gives CARSLGTGGNIQYF. The chain combines TRBV5-1 with TRBJ2-4, with 11 bases matching TRBD1. The length of the CDR3 is 14 residues. The germline V gene has CDR1 SGHRS and CDR2 YFSETQ.

This clonotype occurred a few times. This chain connects TRBV24-1 to TRBJ2-3; D gene unclear. V shed 2 bases and J shed 3 bases, with 8 bases lying between them. Germline CDR1 reads KGHDR; CDR2 reads SFDVKD. This CDR3 region has 14 residues. CDR3 in amino acids: CATSDWTATDTQYF. The CDR3 DNA reads TGTGCCACCAGTGATTGGACGGCTACAGATACGCAGTATTTT.

The chain links TRBV15 to TRBJ2-6, with no clear D. The CDR3 has 15 residues. Germline lookup yields CDR1 LNHNV and CDR2 YYDKDF (reference sequence). The V gene lost 4 bases and the J gene lost 4 bases, with 11 bases spanning the gap. CDR3 loop: CATSTTTGGANVLTF. In nucleotides, the CDR3 is TGTGCCACCAGCACCACTACCGGGGGGGCCAACGTCCTGACTTTC.

This clonotype was found many times. The rearrangement links TRBV5-5 to TRBJ1-2; D possibly corresponds to TRBD1 (5 bases). Germline values: CDR1 SGHKS, CDR2 YYEKEE (reference sequence). The V and J ends lost 1 base and 4 bases respectively, with 14 bases between them. This CDR3 has 15 amino acids. The CDR3 reads CASSLSRGQFYGYTF. As DNA, the CDR3 is TGTGCCAGCAGCTTGAGTAGGGGCCAGTTCTATGGCTACACCTTC.

In this sample, this clonotype turned up a few times. The chain is built from TRBV21-1 and TRBJ2-7. TRBV21-1 is described as a pseudogene. The CDR3 consists of 16 residues. The CDR3 coding sequence is TGTGCCAGCAGTCCAAAATCCAGTTCGAGGAGTTACGAGCAGTACTTC. Its protein product is CASSPKSSSRSYEQYF.

CDR3: CSARDLRGGQGSNQPQHF. The CDR3 region has the DNA TGCAGTGCTAGAGACTTACGAGGGGGACAGGGGAGCAATCAGCCCCAGCATTTT. This chain connects TRBV20-1 to TRBJ1-5, with TRBD1 matching 10 bases. CDR1 and CDR2 from the germline V gene are DFQATT and SNEGSKA (reference sequence). The ends lost 0 bases at V and 1 base at J; junction bases unmatched: 9. The CDR3 loop spans 18 amino acids.

This clonotype turned up a few times. The chain carries TRBV20-1 and TRBJ2-3; the match to TRBD1 covers 8 bases. Germline CDR1 and CDR2: DFQATT and SNEGSKA (reference sequence). V dropped 6 bases and J dropped 4; count of bases not matched to a gene: 6. The CDR3 loop spans 13 amino acids. The CDR3 protein is CSAQGQGADTQYF. The CDR3 DNA reads TGCAGTGCCCAAGGACAGGGAGCAGATACGCAGTATTTT.

This clonotype was seen more than once but under ten times. This sequence joins TRBV30 and TRBJ1-1; D might be TRBD1 (5 bases). The germline gives CDR1 GTSNPN, CDR2 SVGIG (reference sequence). The CDR3 spans 12 residues. Deletions cut 2 bases from V and 6 bases from J, with 10 bases between. CDR3 loop: CAWSRSGAEAFF. The DNA of the CDR3 is TGTGCCTGGAGTCGTTCGGGGGCTGAAGCTTTCTTT.

The chain is built from TRBV5-1 and TRBJ2-2; the D is unclear. CDR3 length: 13 amino acids. Germline lookup yields CDR1 SGHRS and CDR2 YFSETQ. The germline V and J ends were trimmed by 4 bases and 4 bases, with 8 bases remaining between them. CDR3 region: CASSGLFTGELFF. CDR3 in DNA: TGCGCCAGCAGCGGGCTTTTCACCGGGGAGCTGTTTTTT. Using reference TRBV5-1 and TRBJ2-2 for the parts outside the CDR3, the full variable domain is KAGVTQTPRYLIKTRGQQVTLSCSPISGHRSVSWYQQTPGQGLQFLFEYFSETQRNKGNFPGRFSGRQFSNSRSEMNVSTLELGDSALYLCASSGLFTGELFFGEGSRLTVL.

Only a few counts were recorded for this clonotype. This chain links TRBV6-2 or TRBV6-3 with TRBJ2-7; no definite D call. The CDR3 totals 14 residues. Germline V lookup: CDR1 MNHEY, CDR2 SVGEGT. Trimming shortened V by 2 bases and J by 3 bases, and 11 bases separated the two germline ends. In DNA form, the CDR3 reads TGTGCCAGCAGTTACGCGGAATTGGACTACGAGCAGTACTTC. Encoded protein: CASSYAELDYEQYF.

The chain links TRBV20-1 to TRBJ2-1; the D gene is possibly TRBD2 (5 bases). Germline CDR1 DFQATT, CDR2 SNEGSKA (reference sequence). The CDR3 length is 11 residues. V gave up 1 base and J gave up 12 bases, with 10 bases separating them. CDR3 protein: CSARVEGRQFF. CDR3 in DNA: TGCAGTGCTAGAGTCGAGGGAAGGCAGTTCTTC.

This clonotype was seen a handful of times. The V gene is TRBV5-1, the J gene TRBJ2-3; TRBD1 matches at 7 bases. CDR3 size: 16 residues. Germline values: CDR1 SGHRS, CDR2 YFSETQ. The J segment lost 1 base and the V segment lost 5 bases, leaving 10 bases of the junction unmatched. In DNA form, the CDR3 reads TGCGCCAGCAGTCCTCCGGGACAGAGACGCACAGATACGCAGTATTTT. Its translation: CASSPPGQRRTDTQYF.

This clonotype was detected only a few times. The rearrangement links TRBV25-1 to TRBJ1-2; D not resolved. In germline, CDR1 is MGHDK, CDR2 SYGVNS. V was cut by 3 bases and J by 6 bases, with 14 bases left in between. This CDR3 spans 14 amino acids. The CDR3 sequence is CASSDTVWQHGYTF. In DNA, the CDR3 is TGTGCCAGCAGTGACACCGTTTGGCAACATGGCTACACCTTC.

This clonotype was counted only a few times. The chain couples TRBV3-1 to TRBJ2-2; 10 bases are shared with TRBD2. The CDR3 has 17 amino acids. Germline V gene lookup returns CDR1 LGHDT and CDR2 YNNKEL (reference sequence). V was pared by 5 bases and J by 5 bases, with 11 bases of the junction left unmatched. CDR3 nucleotides: TGTGCCAGCAGCTCCTTACCTAGCGGGAGTCCAACCGGGGAGCTGTTTTTT. Protein: CASSSLPSGSPTGELFF.

This clonotype was seen more than once but under ten times. The V call is TRBV29-1, the J call TRBJ2-3; the match to TRBD2 covers 16 bases. Germline trimming cut 6 bases from V and 7 bases from J; bases unmatched to any gene: 7. This CDR3 spans 15 amino acids. Germline CDR1 is SQVTM and CDR2 is ANQGSEA. The CDR3 DNA is TGCAGCGTCGAGGGACTAGCGGGAGGGAGGAATACGCAGTATTTT. It encodes CSVEGLAGGRNTQYF.

The chain carries TRBV2 and TRBJ2-3, with 11 bases that match TRBD2. The V segment lost 6 bases and the J segment 1 base; nucleotides outside the gene matches: 6. CDR3 length equals 16 residues. The germline V gene has CDR1 SNHLY and CDR2 FYNNEI. In nucleotides, the CDR3 is TGTGCCAGCAGAATCGGACTAGCGGGCCGCACAGATACGCAGTATTTT. This encodes CASRIGLAGRTDTQYF.

This clonotype has at least ten counts. The V gene is TRBV20-1, the J gene TRBJ2-7; D not resolved. The V and J ends lost 0 bases and 3 bases respectively, with 15 bases between them. Germline lookup yields CDR1 DFQATT and CDR2 SNEGSKA (reference sequence). The CDR3 spans 15 residues. This CDR3 is CSARDLTGSDYEQYF. The CDR3 DNA is TGCAGTGCTAGAGATTTAACGGGCTCCGACTACGAGCAGTACTTC.